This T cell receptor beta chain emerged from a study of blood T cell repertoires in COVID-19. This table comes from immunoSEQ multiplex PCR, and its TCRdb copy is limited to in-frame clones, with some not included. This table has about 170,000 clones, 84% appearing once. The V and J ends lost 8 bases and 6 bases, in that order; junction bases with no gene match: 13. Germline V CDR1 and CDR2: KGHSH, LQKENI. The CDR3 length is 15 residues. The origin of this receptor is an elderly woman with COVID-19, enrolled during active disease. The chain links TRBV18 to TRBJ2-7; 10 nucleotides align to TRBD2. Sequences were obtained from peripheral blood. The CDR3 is CASAPPKRGGAEQYF. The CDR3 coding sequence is TGTGCCAGCGCCCCCCCGAAGCGGGGGGGCGCCGAGCAGTACTTC. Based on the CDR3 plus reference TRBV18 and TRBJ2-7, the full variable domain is NAGVMQNPRHLVRRRGQEARLRCSPMKGHSHVYWYRQLPEEGLKFMVYLQKENIIDESGMPKERFSAEFPKEGPSILRIQQVVRGDSAAYFCASAPPKRGGAEQYFGPGTRLTVT.